The 3 T cell receptor beta chains reported below all come from one sample, sequenced in a study of cytomegalovirus exposure and HLA in healthy donors (dated by TCRdb to about 2017). Library generation was performed with the immunoSEQ multiplex PCR assay. The multiplex PCR relied on a mix of 60 forward primers for TCR Vbeta segments and 13 reverse primers for TCR Jbeta segments. TCRdb provides this immuneACCESS table in a form limited to in-frame rearrangements. Some clones are lacking; in checked studies, under half of them reflect an unresolved V gene, and why the rest are absent is not known. Within this sample are 150,000 to 200,000 clones, with 83% of them counted one time only. The ten largest make up about 4% of the sample. The source material was PBMCs. All receptors come from a middle-aged man in good health and CMV-seropositive.

The chain links TRBV6-6 to TRBJ1-5, with unresolved D. The CDR3 runs to 15 residues. Per germline, CDR1 MNHNY and CDR2 SVGAGI (reference sequence). Deletions cut 0 bases from V and 4 bases from J, with 10 bases between. CDR3 loop: CASSYSAGNNQPQHF. The CDR3 coding sequence is TGTGCCAGCAGTTACTCAGCGGGGAATAATCAGCCCCAGCATTTT.

The J gene is TRBJ2-2, the V gene TRBV2; 9 bases fit TRBD2. The CDR3 extends over 15 amino acids. The germline gives CDR1 SNHLY, CDR2 FYNNEI. Trimming took 8 bases from V and 1 from J; bases not matched to a gene: 5. The CDR3, as DNA: TGTGCCAGCCGAGGACTAGCGAGGAACACCGGGGAGCTGTTTTTT. Translation: CASRGLARNTGELFF.

The chain uses TRBV27 and TRBJ2-3; D remains unclear. The CDR3 loop spans 12 amino acids. With 3 bases removed from V and 5 bases from J, the gap between germline ends came to 6 bases. From germline, CDR1 is MNHEY and CDR2 SMNVEV (reference sequence). The CDR3 bases are TGTGCCAGCAGTTTGAGTGGAGATACGCAGTATTTT. Translating gives CASSLSGDTQYF.